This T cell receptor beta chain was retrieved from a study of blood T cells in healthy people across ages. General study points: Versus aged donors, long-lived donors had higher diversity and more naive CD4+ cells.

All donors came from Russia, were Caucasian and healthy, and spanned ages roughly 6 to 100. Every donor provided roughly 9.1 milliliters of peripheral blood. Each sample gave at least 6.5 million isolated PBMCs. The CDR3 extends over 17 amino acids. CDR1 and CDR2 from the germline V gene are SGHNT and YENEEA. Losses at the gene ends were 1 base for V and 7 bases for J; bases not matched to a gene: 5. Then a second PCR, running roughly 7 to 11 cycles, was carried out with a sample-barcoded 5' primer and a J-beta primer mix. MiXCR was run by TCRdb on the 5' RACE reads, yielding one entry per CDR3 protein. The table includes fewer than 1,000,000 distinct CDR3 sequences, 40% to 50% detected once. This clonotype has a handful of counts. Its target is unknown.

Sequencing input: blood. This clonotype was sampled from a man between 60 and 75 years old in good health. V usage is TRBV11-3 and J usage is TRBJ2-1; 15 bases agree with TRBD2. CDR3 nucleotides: TGTGCCAGCAGCTTAGTGGGACTAGCGGGGGGCGCGAATGAGCAGTTCTTC. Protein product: CASSLVGLAGGANEQFF.